Below are 7 T cell receptor beta chains sequenced from a single sample in a study of shared clonotypes between healthy human individuals. Profiling relied on immunoSEQ multiplex PCR, and the TCRdb table lists in-frame clones only, not all of them. Altogether fewer than 850,000 clones are present, roughly 96% being singletons, with the ten largest covering approximately 0.2%. CD45RO negativity and positive selection for CCR7 defined naive CD8 cells, a population that excluded terminally differentiated effector memory CD45RA+ cells. The sample comprised naive CD8+ T cells sorted from blood. Source of these receptors: a man aged 30 to 45 in good health.

The chain joins TRBV2 to TRBJ2-7; D is ambiguous. Germline assignment: CDR1 SNHLY and CDR2 FYNNEI. CDR3 length equals 14 residues. V was shortened by 2 bases and J by 4 bases, with 12 bases between the two germline ends. In DNA, the CDR3 is TGTGCCAGCAGTGAACTGGCGGACCCATACGAGCAGTACTTC. It specifies CASSELADPYEQYF.

The rearrangement joins TRBV4-1 to TRBJ2-7; D is undetermined. CDR3 length: 14 residues. The V end was cut by 1 base, the J end by 4 bases, with 11 bases between. CDR1 is MGHRA and CDR2 is YSYEKL in the germline V gene. The CDR3 DNA reads TGCGCCAGCAGCCAAGTTCCCTGGGGATACGAGCAGTACTTC. The encoded protein is CASSQVPWGYEQYF.

This clone was observed once. This chain links TRBV7-6 with TRBJ2-3, with 8 bases fitting TRBD2. CDR1 and CDR2 (germline): SGHVS, FNYEAQ. CDR3 length: 16 amino acids. Trimming removed 0 bases from V and 2 bases from J; junction bases left unmatched: 4. In nucleotides, the CDR3 is TGTGCCAGCAGCTTAGCGGACGGGAGGGCCACAGATACGCAGTATTTT. It is translated as CASSLADGRATDTQYF.

V usage is TRBV6-6 and J usage is TRBJ2-7, with D possibly being TRBD1 or TRBD2 (5 bases each). V was clipped by 0 bases and J by 6 bases, with 15 bases between them. The germline gives CDR1 MNHNY, CDR2 SVGAGI (reference sequence). This CDR3 comprises 15 residues. CDR3 protein: CASSYSGESGLEQYF. The CDR3, as DNA: TGTGCCAGCAGTTACTCGGGGGAGAGCGGTCTCGAGCAGTACTTC.

The V gene is TRBV11-2, the J gene TRBJ1-1; no clear D gene. Looked up from germline, CDR1 is SGHAT and CDR2 is FQNNGV. The CDR3 has 13 residues. Trimming took off 3 bases at V and 1 base at J, with 6 bases between the two ends. CDR3 in DNA: TGTGCCAGCAGCTTTAAGCCGAACACTGAAGCTTTCTTT. This gives the protein CASSFKPNTEAFF.

The chain joins TRBV7-9 to TRBJ1-4; maybe TRBD1 (5 bases). V was cut by 5 bases and J by 8 bases, with 12 bases left in between. CDR1 and CDR2 (germline): SEHNR, FQNEAQ (reference sequence). The CDR3 loop spans 13 amino acids. The CDR3 nucleotides are TGTGCCAGCAGCGACCGGGGGAGCGAAAAACTGTTTTTT. Amino acids: CASSDRGSEKLFF.

The gene calls are TRBV27 and TRBJ1-1, with a weak D call TRBD1 (6 bases). CDR3 length: 15 amino acids. Germline V gene data show CDR1 as MNHEY and CDR2 as SMNVEV (reference sequence). V dropped 2 bases and J dropped 3 bases, with 13 bases sitting between them. CDR3 coding DNA: TGTGCCAGCAGTTTAGGTTGGGGGCGGGACACTGAAGCTTTCTTT. It translates to CASSLGWGRDTEAFF.